The 2 T cell receptor beta chains given below trace back to one sample, sequenced in a study of T cells in Graves' hyperthyroidism and ophthalmopathy. Amplification targeted TCR beta CDR3 regions from RNA transcripts. With the HTBI primer set, the TCR CDR3 went through a first round of RT-PCR. A single record per CDR3 protein comes from TCRdb applying MiXCR to the multiplex PCR reads. The data show approximately 490,000 distinct CDR3 sequences, less than 25% seen once. The sample consisted of blood. The source is a woman aged 70-85 years with Graves' ophthalmopathy.

Here the CDR3 reads CASGLVIGEQYF. As DNA, the CDR3 is TGTGCTAGTGGTTTGGTTATTGGAGAGCAGTACTTC. The chain has TRBV12-5 and TRBJ2-7; D unclear. CDR1 LGHNT and CDR2 FRNRAP come from the germline V gene. The CDR3 extends over 12 amino acids. The V and J ends lost 0 bases and 7 bases respectively, with 7 bases between them.

J is TRBJ2-7 and V is TRBV12-3 or TRBV12-4; no definite D call. V was trimmed by 1 base and J by 4 bases, leaving 5 bases between them. This CDR3 region has 12 residues. CDR3 residues: CASSLEFYEQYF. In DNA form, the CDR3 reads TGTGCCAGCAGTTTAGAGTTTTACGAGCAGTACTTC.